This TCR beta chain is from a study of T cells in Graves' hyperthyroidism and ophthalmopathy. In the study overall: Peripheral blood collection took place at initial diagnosis, before any treatment.

Amplified TCR beta CDR3 regions came from RNA transcripts. The HTBI set primed first-round TCR CDR3 RT-PCR. Via MiXCR, TCRdb re-called the multiplex PCR reads, giving one row per CDR3 protein. The repertoire includes about 260,000 distinct CDR3 sequences, over 15% of them detected once, and under 35% sits in the top ten. The V gene end was trimmed by 3 bases and the J gene end by 3 bases; junction bases not matched to a gene: 5. The CDR3 is 16 residues long. Germline V lookup: CDR1 SGHVS, CDR2 FQNEAQ. The specimen was blood. This TCR was sampled from a woman between 18 and 29 years old with Graves' ophthalmopathy. The rearrangement uses TRBV7-8 and TRBJ2-1; TRBD2 agrees at 10 bases. The CDR3 loop reads CASSLASGSFYNEQFF. In nucleotides, the CDR3 is TGTGCCAGCAGCTTGGCTAGCGGGAGTTTCTACAATGAGCAGTTCTTC.